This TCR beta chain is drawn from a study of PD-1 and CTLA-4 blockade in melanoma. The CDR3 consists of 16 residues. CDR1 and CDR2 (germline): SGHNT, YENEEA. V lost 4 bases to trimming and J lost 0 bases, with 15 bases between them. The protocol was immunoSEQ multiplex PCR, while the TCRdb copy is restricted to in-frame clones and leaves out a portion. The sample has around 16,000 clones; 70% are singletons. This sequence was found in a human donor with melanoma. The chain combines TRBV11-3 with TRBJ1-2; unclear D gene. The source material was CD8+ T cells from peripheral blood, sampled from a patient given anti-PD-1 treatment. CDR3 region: CASSSHRTGPNYGYTF. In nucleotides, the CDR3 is TGTGCCAGCAGCTCTCACCGGACGGGCCCTAACTATGGCTACACCTTC.